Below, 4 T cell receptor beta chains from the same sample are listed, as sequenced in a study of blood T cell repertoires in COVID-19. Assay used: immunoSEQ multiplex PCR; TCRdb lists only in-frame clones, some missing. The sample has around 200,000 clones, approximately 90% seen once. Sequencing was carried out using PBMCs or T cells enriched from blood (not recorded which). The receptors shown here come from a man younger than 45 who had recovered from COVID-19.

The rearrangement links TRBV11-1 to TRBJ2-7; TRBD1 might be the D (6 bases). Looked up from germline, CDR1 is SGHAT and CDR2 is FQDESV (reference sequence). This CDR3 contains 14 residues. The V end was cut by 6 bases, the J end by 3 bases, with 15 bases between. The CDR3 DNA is TGTGCCAGCAGGGGGTGGCAGGGGAGCTACGAGCAGTACTTC. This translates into CASRGWQGSYEQYF.

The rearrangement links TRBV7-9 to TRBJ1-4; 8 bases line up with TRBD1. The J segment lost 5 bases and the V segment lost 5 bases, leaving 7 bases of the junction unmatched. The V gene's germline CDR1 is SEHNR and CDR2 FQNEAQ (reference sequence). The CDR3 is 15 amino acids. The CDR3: CASSQGTGRNEKLFF. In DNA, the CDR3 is TGTGCCAGCAGCCAAGGGACAGGCCGAAATGAAAAACTGTTTTTT. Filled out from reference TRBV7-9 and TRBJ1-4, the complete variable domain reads DTGVSQNPRHKITKRGQNVTFRCDPISEHNRLYWYRQTLGQGPEFLTYFQNEAQLEKSRLLSDRFSAERPKGSFSTLEIQRTEQGDSAMYLCASSQGTGRNEKLFFGSGTQLSVL.

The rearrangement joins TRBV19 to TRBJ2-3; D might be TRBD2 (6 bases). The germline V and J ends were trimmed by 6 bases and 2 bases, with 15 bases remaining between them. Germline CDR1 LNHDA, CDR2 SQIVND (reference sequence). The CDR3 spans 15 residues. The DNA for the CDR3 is TGTGCCAGTAGCCCCACGGAGGGCCACACAGATACGCAGTATTTT. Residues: CASSPTEGHTDTQYF.

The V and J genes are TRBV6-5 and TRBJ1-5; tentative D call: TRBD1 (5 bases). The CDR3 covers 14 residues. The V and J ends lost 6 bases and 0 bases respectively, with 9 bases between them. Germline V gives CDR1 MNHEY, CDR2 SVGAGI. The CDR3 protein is CASSLRDSNQPQHF. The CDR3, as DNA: TGTGCCAGCAGCCTCAGGGATAGCAATCAGCCCCAGCATTTT.